This paragraph covers one T cell receptor (beta chain) sequence. Antigen: not known. This sample was taken from a study of T-cell reconstitution after alpha-beta-depleted transplantation in children. This CDR3 has 15 amino acids. Germline CDR1 reads SEHNR; CDR2 reads FQNEAQ (reference sequence). V shed 2 bases, J shed 7 bases, and the junction held 10 bases outside the gene matches. The study's findings and limits: The origin of alpha-beta T cells about two months after transplant was reportedly several hundred expanded graft clones. Counts and diversity of T cells one year after transplant came mostly from newly produced T cells.

Preparation of the TCRbeta library involved a method that used unique molecular identifiers. One entry per CDR3 protein results from TCRdb running MiXCR on the PCR reads. The sample carries fewer than 550,000 distinct CDR3 sequences, more than 9.5% recorded once. This specimen was PBMCs, mostly from graft donor cells, taken 180 days after TCRalphabeta/CD19-depleted stem cell transplant. This receptor was identified in a female patient aged 2 to 10 who had a stem cell transplant for aplastic anemia, so the T cells may come from the graft donor. V usage is TRBV7-9 and J usage is TRBJ1-1, with 7 bases matching TRBD1. CDR3 sequence: CASSLSGTVTVEAFF. The DNA of the CDR3 is TGTGCCAGCAGCTTATCCGGGACAGTAACGGTTGAAGCTTTCTTT. The full variable domain, its missing parts supplied by reference TRBV7-9 and TRBJ1-1, is DTGVSQNPRHKITKRGQNVTFRCDPISEHNRLYWYRQTLGQGPEFLTYFQNEAQLEKSRLLSDRFSAERPKGSFSTLEIQRTEQGDSAMYLCASSLSGTVTVEAFFGQGTRLTVV.